Listed below are T cell receptor beta chains from one sample, sequenced in a study of identical twins. TCRdb processed the 5' RACE reads anew with MiXCR; each CDR3 protein has one entry. Of roughly 260,000 distinct CDR3 sequences listed, more than 12% are singletons. The sample was memory (CD45RO+) T cells sorted from blood. Every receptor here comes from a woman between 18 and 30 years old in good health. CDR3s include the opening cysteine and the closing phenylalanine or tryptophan. Each record gives: clone size, D gene, J gene, V gene, CDR3 DNA, CDR3 protein. D genes are given only for firm matches. Only some rows state a clone size, as once, few, many or a class for expanded clones.

abundance: -
d_gene: TRBD2
j_gene: TRBJ2-3
v_gene: TRBV20-1
CDR3nt: TGCAGTGCCATATCTAGCGGTGGTGGGGATACGCAGTATTTT
CDR3aa: CSAISSGGGDTQYF

abundance: many
d_gene: TRBD2
j_gene: TRBJ2-5
v_gene: TRBV7-2
CDR3nt: TGTGCCAGCAGCTTATTCAGAGCGGGGGAGACCCAGTACTTC
CDR3aa: CASSLFRAGETQYF

abundance: -
d_gene: -
j_gene: TRBJ1-2
v_gene: TRBV12-3/TRBV12-4
CDR3nt: TGTGCCAGCAGCCCAAGGTCACGGAACTATGGCTACACCTTC
CDR3aa: CASSPRSRNYGYTF

abundance: few
d_gene: -
j_gene: TRBJ1-3
v_gene: TRBV20-1
CDR3nt: TGCAGTGCAAACAGGGACTCTGGAAACACCATATATTTT
CDR3aa: CSANRDSGNTIYF

abundance: few
d_gene: -
j_gene: TRBJ1-6
v_gene: TRBV6-5
CDR3nt: TGTGCCAGCAGTTACTCGATACCCCTGGACAGCGGAAATTCACCCCTCCACTTT
CDR3aa: CASSYSIPLDSGNSPLHF

abundance: -
d_gene: -
j_gene: TRBJ2-4
v_gene: TRBV6-2/TRBV6-3
CDR3nt: TGTGCCAGCAGGCCAGGGGTCAAAAACATTCAGTACTTC
CDR3aa: CASRPGVKNIQYF

abundance: few
d_gene: TRBD1
j_gene: TRBJ1-3
v_gene: TRBV20-1
CDR3nt: TGCAGTGCTAGGTCAATCGACAGGGCCTCTGGAAACACCATATATTTT
CDR3aa: CSARSIDRASGNTIYF

abundance: few
d_gene: -
j_gene: TRBJ2-6
v_gene: TRBV5-6
CDR3nt: TGTGCCAGCAGCTCCAGTTTTTCTGGGGCCAACGTCCTGACTTTC
CDR3aa: CASSSSFSGANVLTF

abundance: many
d_gene: TRBD1
j_gene: TRBJ2-5
v_gene: TRBV5-1
CDR3nt: TGCGCCAGCAGCTCTGGGACAGTTCGCGAGACCCAGTACTTC
CDR3aa: CASSSGTVRETQYF

abundance: few
d_gene: -
j_gene: TRBJ2-7
v_gene: TRBV20-1
CDR3nt: TGCAGTGCTAAGGTTCTAGCTGGCTACGAGCAGTACTTC
CDR3aa: CSAKVLAGYEQYF

abundance: few
d_gene: TRBD2
j_gene: TRBJ2-7
v_gene: TRBV5-4
CDR3nt: TGTGCCAGCAGCTCCGGACTAGCAAACTACGAGCAGTACTTC
CDR3aa: CASSSGLANYEQYF

abundance: -
d_gene: -
j_gene: TRBJ2-7
v_gene: TRBV28
CDR3nt: TGTGCCTGCACGGCCGGGGCCGATCTTGAGCAGTACTTC
CDR3aa: CACTAGADLEQYF

abundance: -
d_gene: -
j_gene: TRBJ2-2
v_gene: TRBV12-3/TRBV12-4
CDR3nt: TGTGCCAGCAGTCGCCAGGCCGGGGAGCTGTTTTTT
CDR3aa: CASSRQAGELFF

abundance: few
d_gene: -
j_gene: TRBJ2-1
v_gene: TRBV28
CDR3nt: TGTGCCAGCAGTTTATTTAGCTCCTACAATGAGCAGTTCTTC
CDR3aa: CASSLFSSYNEQFF

abundance: -
d_gene: -
j_gene: TRBJ2-1
v_gene: TRBV18
CDR3nt: TGTGCCAGCTCATTCTGGGCTAGAAGCGAGCAGTTCTTC
CDR3aa: CASSFWARSEQFF

abundance: -
d_gene: TRBD2
j_gene: TRBJ2-1
v_gene: TRBV7-2
CDR3nt: TGTGCCAGCAGCTTAGATAGTCTAGCGGGGCTCACTGAGCAGTTCTTC
CDR3aa: CASSLDSLAGLTEQFF

abundance: -
d_gene: -
j_gene: TRBJ1-3
v_gene: TRBV4-3
CDR3nt: TGCGCCAGCAGCCCCAATAGGACCCCCGGAAACACCATATATTTT
CDR3aa: CASSPNRTPGNTIYF

abundance: -
d_gene: TRBD2
j_gene: TRBJ2-5
v_gene: TRBV5-1
CDR3nt: TGCGCCAGCAGCTTGGCCGGCGGGGGGGGCCGCGAAGAGACCCAGTACTTC
CDR3aa: CASSLAGGGGREETQYF

abundance: few
d_gene: -
j_gene: TRBJ2-2
v_gene: TRBV12-3/TRBV12-4
CDR3nt: TGTGCCAGCAGCTGGGGGCTTTACACCGGGGAGCTGTTTTTT
CDR3aa: CASSWGLYTGELFF

abundance: -
d_gene: TRBD2
j_gene: TRBJ2-2
v_gene: TRBV20-1
CDR3nt: TGCAGTGCTAGAAACCCTAGCGGGTCGAACACCGGGGAGCTGTTTTTT
CDR3aa: CSARNPSGSNTGELFF

abundance: few
d_gene: -
j_gene: TRBJ1-5
v_gene: TRBV6-5
CDR3nt: TGTGCCAGCAGTTACCCTGGGACCGGCAATCAGCCCCAGCATTTT
CDR3aa: CASSYPGTGNQPQHF

abundance: many
d_gene: TRBD1
j_gene: TRBJ1-1
v_gene: TRBV29-1
CDR3nt: TGCAGCGCTGGGCGGACAGGGGGACCGAACACTGAAGCTTTCTTT
CDR3aa: CSAGRTGGPNTEAFF

abundance: -
d_gene: -
j_gene: TRBJ2-2
v_gene: TRBV7-6
CDR3nt: TGTGCCAGCAGCTTAGCGCGAGGAACAGCGAACACCGGGGAGCTGTTTTTT
CDR3aa: CASSLARGTANTGELFF

abundance: -
d_gene: TRBD1
j_gene: TRBJ1-6
v_gene: TRBV2
CDR3nt: TGTGCCAGCAGCGACAGGGGCGTTTTTCGTTCACCCCTCCACTTT
CDR3aa: CASSDRGVFRSPLHF

abundance: many
d_gene: TRBD2
j_gene: TRBJ2-3
v_gene: TRBV20-1
CDR3nt: TGCAGTGCTAGAGAGGTAGCGGGAGTTGGTACGCAGTATTTT
CDR3aa: CSAREVAGVGTQYF

abundance: many
d_gene: -
j_gene: TRBJ1-5
v_gene: TRBV12-3/TRBV12-4
CDR3nt: TGTGCCAGCAGTTTAGCATGGGGGAGCAATCAGCCCCAGCATTTT
CDR3aa: CASSLAWGSNQPQHF

abundance: -
d_gene: TRBD1
j_gene: TRBJ2-1
v_gene: TRBV23-1
CDR3nt: TGCGCCAGCAGTCAATACAAGGACAGGGTAGACAATGAGCAGTTCTTC
CDR3aa: CASSQYKDRVDNEQFF

abundance: -
d_gene: TRBD1
j_gene: TRBJ2-5
v_gene: TRBV12-3/TRBV12-4
CDR3nt: TGTGCCAGCTCAAATTGGGACAGGGTGGAGACCCAGTACTTC
CDR3aa: CASSNWDRVETQYF

abundance: few
d_gene: TRBD2
j_gene: TRBJ2-2
v_gene: TRBV20-1
CDR3nt: TGCAGTGCTAGTTCGGCTAGCGGCACCGGGGAGCTGTTTTTT
CDR3aa: CSASSASGTGELFF

abundance: few
d_gene: TRBD1
j_gene: TRBJ2-1
v_gene: TRBV5-1
CDR3nt: TGCGCCAGCAGCTTACAGGGGGTCTCCTACAATGAGCAGTTCTTC
CDR3aa: CASSLQGVSYNEQFF

abundance: few
d_gene: -
j_gene: TRBJ2-3
v_gene: TRBV12-5
CDR3nt: TGTGCTAGTGGGGACGGCAGTAGCACAGATACGCAGTATTTT
CDR3aa: CASGDGSSTDTQYF

abundance: few
d_gene: -
j_gene: TRBJ1-2
v_gene: TRBV6-1
CDR3nt: TGTGCCAGCTCTTCAGAGAACCCCCCCTATGGCTACACCTTC
CDR3aa: CASSSENPPYGYTF

abundance: few
d_gene: -
j_gene: TRBJ1-6
v_gene: TRBV7-9
CDR3nt: TGTGCCAGCAGCTTAAAAGCGTTCGGTTATTCACCCCTCCACTTT
CDR3aa: CASSLKAFGYSPLHF

abundance: -
d_gene: TRBD1
j_gene: TRBJ2-3
v_gene: TRBV5-1
CDR3nt: TGCGCCAGCAGCTTGGACAGGGGGCCAGATACGCAGTATTTT
CDR3aa: CASSLDRGPDTQYF

abundance: many
d_gene: -
j_gene: TRBJ2-5
v_gene: TRBV5-1
CDR3nt: TGCGCCAGCAGCCCCCTAGGACAGAGAAGTGAGACCCAGTACTTC
CDR3aa: CASSPLGQRSETQYF

abundance: -
d_gene: -
j_gene: TRBJ2-6
v_gene: TRBV5-6
CDR3nt: TGTGCCAGCAGCTTGTACGCCGCCAGCTCTGGGGCCAACGTCCTGACTTTC
CDR3aa: CASSLYAASSGANVLTF

abundance: -
d_gene: -
j_gene: TRBJ2-7
v_gene: TRBV5-6
CDR3nt: TGTGCCAGCAGCCACTTCATGAGCATAGGACTGCCGACCTACGAGCAGTACTTC
CDR3aa: CASSHFMSIGLPTYEQYF

abundance: few
d_gene: -
j_gene: TRBJ1-1
v_gene: TRBV20-1
CDR3nt: TGCAGTGGCCTACAGGGTTTCACTGAAGCTTTCTTT
CDR3aa: CSGLQGFTEAFF

abundance: few
d_gene: TRBD1
j_gene: TRBJ1-1
v_gene: TRBV27
CDR3nt: TGTGCCAGCAGCACCCCGGGACAGGGGGCGCGGACTGAAGCTTTCTTT
CDR3aa: CASSTPGQGARTEAFF

abundance: -
d_gene: -
j_gene: TRBJ2-1
v_gene: TRBV29-1
CDR3nt: TGCAGCGTTGAAGGAGGCGGGGACAGCTCCTACAATGAGCAGTTCTTC
CDR3aa: CSVEGGGDSSYNEQFF

abundance: -
d_gene: -
j_gene: TRBJ1-5
v_gene: TRBV19
CDR3nt: TGTGCCAGTAGTCAGGAGAGTGGGCAGCCCCAGCATTTT
CDR3aa: CASSQESGQPQHF

abundance: few
d_gene: -
j_gene: TRBJ1-1
v_gene: TRBV6-1
CDR3nt: TGTGCCAGTTACAGGGTCCCGAACACTGAAGCTTTCTTT
CDR3aa: CASYRVPNTEAFF

abundance: -
d_gene: TRBD1
j_gene: TRBJ2-2
v_gene: TRBV5-1
CDR3nt: TGCGCCAGCAGCTTACAGGGGGCAACGGGCACCGGGGAGCTGTTTTTT
CDR3aa: CASSLQGATGTGELFF

abundance: few
d_gene: TRBD1
j_gene: TRBJ1-6
v_gene: TRBV6-5
CDR3nt: TGTGCCAGCAGTTTTTTTGGACAGGGCGATTCACCCCTCCACTTT
CDR3aa: CASSFFGQGDSPLHF

abundance: -
d_gene: -
j_gene: TRBJ2-2
v_gene: TRBV11-2
CDR3nt: TGTGCCAGCAGCTCCCCCACTGGCACCGGGGAGCTGTTTTTT
CDR3aa: CASSSPTGTGELFF

abundance: -
d_gene: -
j_gene: TRBJ2-7
v_gene: TRBV6-5
CDR3nt: TGTGCCAGCAGTTATTGGGGGAAGCGGGTTTACGAGCAGTACTTC
CDR3aa: CASSYWGKRVYEQYF

abundance: -
d_gene: TRBD2
j_gene: TRBJ2-3
v_gene: TRBV20-1
CDR3nt: TGCAGTGCTAGAGTAGCGGGAACCCCAGATACGCAGTATTTT
CDR3aa: CSARVAGTPDTQYF